Sequencing of this TCR beta chain was carried out in a study of T cell repertoires in ileal Crohn's disease. Eligibility required adulthood, ileal or ileocolonic Crohn's disease and indicated ileocolonic resection. The assay was immunoSEQ multiplex PCR, and TCRdb's table has in-frame clones only and misses some. The sample has more than 4,000 clones; over 60% are singletons. CDR3 length: 15 residues. Trimming shortened V by 3 bases and J by 2 bases, and 10 bases separated the two germline ends. Germline CDR1 is SEHNR and CDR2 is FQNEAQ (reference sequence). This receptor was obtained from an adult with Crohn's disease. This chain connects TRBV7-9 to TRBJ1-4; D gene unclear. Material for sequencing was ileal tissue. CDR3 loop: CASSLRLGTNEKLFF. CDR3 DNA sequence: TGTGCCAGCAGCTTGAGACTAGGGACTAATGAAAAACTGTTTTTT. The complete variable domain, with remaining parts taken from reference TRBV7-9 and TRBJ1-4, reads DTGVSQNPRHKITKRGQNVTFRCDPISEHNRLYWYRQTLGQGPEFLTYFQNEAQLEKSRLLSDRFSAERPKGSFSTLEIQRTEQGDSAMYLCASSLRLGTNEKLFFGSGTQLSVL.